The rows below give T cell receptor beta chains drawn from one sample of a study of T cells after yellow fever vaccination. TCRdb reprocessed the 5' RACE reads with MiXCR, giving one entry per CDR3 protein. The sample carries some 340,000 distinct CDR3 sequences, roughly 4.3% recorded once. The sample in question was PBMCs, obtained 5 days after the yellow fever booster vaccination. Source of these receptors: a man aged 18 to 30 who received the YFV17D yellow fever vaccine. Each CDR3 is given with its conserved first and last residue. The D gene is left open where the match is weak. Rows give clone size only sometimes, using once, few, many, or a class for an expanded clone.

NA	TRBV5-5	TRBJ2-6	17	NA	CASRAGTRYSGANVLTF	TGTGCCAGCAGGGCCGGGACCCGATACTCTGGGGCCAACGTCCTGACTTTC
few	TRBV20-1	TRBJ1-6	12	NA	CSAGGNGSPLHF	TGCAGCGCTGGGGGGAACGGTTCACCCCTCCACTTT
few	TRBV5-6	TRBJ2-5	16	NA	CASSQYLGPPAETQYF	TGTGCCAGCAGCCAATACCTCGGGCCCCCGGCGGAGACCCAGTACTTC
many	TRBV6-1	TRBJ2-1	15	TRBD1	CASSDPGQGAIEQFF	TGTGCCAGCAGTGACCCGGGACAGGGGGCGATTGAGCAGTTCTTC
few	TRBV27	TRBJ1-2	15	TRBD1	CASSQRQGLNYGYTF	TGTGCCAGCAGTCAACGACAGGGCCTGAACTATGGCTACACCTTC
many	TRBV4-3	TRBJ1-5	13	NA	CASSQDVGQPQHF	TGCGCCAGCAGCCAAGATGTGGGGCAGCCCCAGCATTTT
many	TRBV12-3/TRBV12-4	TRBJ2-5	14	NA	CASSSSRAQETQYF	TGTGCCAGCAGTTCCAGCAGGGCTCAAGAGACCCAGTACTTC
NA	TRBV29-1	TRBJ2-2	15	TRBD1	CSVSGQGTNTGELFF	TGCAGCGTTTCAGGACAGGGAACGAACACCGGGGAGCTGTTTTTT
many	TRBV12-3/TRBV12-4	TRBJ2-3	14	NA	CASSLVGSTDTQYF	TGTGCCAGCAGTTTGGTCGGGTCCACCGATACGCAGTATTTT
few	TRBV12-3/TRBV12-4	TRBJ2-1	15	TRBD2	CASSLASGGNNEQFF	TGTGCCAGCAGTTTAGCCAGCGGGGGTAACAATGAGCAGTTCTTC
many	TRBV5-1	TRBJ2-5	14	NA	CASSYGGREETQYF	TGCGCCAGCAGCTACGGGGGTAGGGAGGAGACCCAGTACTTC
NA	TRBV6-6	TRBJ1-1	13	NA	CASSYWGGDEAFF	TGTGCCAGCAGTTATTGGGGAGGGGATGAAGCTTTCTTT
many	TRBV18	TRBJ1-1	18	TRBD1	CASSPSGQGARWVTEAFF	TGTGCCAGCTCACCGAGTGGACAGGGGGCACGGTGGGTCACTGAAGCTTTCTTT
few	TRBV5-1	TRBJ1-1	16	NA	CASSLGRWGQLTEAFF	TGCGCCAGCAGCTTGGGTAGGTGGGGGCAGCTAACTGAAGCTTTCTTT
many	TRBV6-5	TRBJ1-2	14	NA	CASSETGKGYGYTF	TGTGCCAGCAGTGAAACAGGGAAGGGGTATGGCTACACCTTC
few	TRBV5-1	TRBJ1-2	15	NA	CASSLAGPFTYGYTF	TGCGCCAGCAGCTTGGCAGGGCCGTTTACCTATGGCTACACCTTC
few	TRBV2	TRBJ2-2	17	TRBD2	CASSAGTSGGATGELFF	TGTGCCAGCAGCGCCGGGACTAGCGGGGGGGCCACCGGGGAGCTGTTTTTT
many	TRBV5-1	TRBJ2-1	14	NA	CASSFSSPYNEQFF	TGCGCCAGCAGCTTCTCTAGCCCGTACAATGAGCAGTTCTTC
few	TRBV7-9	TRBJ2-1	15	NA	CASSLVTGSYNEQFF	TGTGCCAGCAGCTTAGTTACAGGGTCCTACAATGAGCAGTTCTTC
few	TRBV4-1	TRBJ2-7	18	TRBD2	CASSPRSSGGPSSYEQYF	TGCGCCAGCAGCCCCCGTTCTAGCGGGGGGCCTAGCTCCTACGAGCAGTACTTC
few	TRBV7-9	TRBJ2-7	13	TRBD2	CASSRDGGYEQYF	TGTGCCAGCAGCCGGGACGGGGGGTACGAGCAGTACTTC
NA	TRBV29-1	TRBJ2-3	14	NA	CSVTFGPSTDTQYF	TGCAGCGTCACGTTTGGGCCTAGCACAGATACGCAGTATTTT